The T cell receptor beta chain under discussion was sequenced for a study of shared clonotypes between healthy human individuals. The table came from immunoSEQ multiplex PCR; TCRdb's copy has only in-frame clones and leaves some out. The data hold approximately 110,000 clones, with 65% to 75% observed a single time. The CDR3 length is 13 residues. V lost 9 bases to trimming and J lost 3 bases, with 13 bases between them. Germline CDR1 SEHNR, CDR2 FQNEAQ (reference sequence). Sequencing used memory CD8+ T cells sorted from blood. The subset is: CD45RO+ cells pooled with CCR7-negative TemRA cells. The J gene is TRBJ2-3, the V gene TRBV7-9; a possible D gene is TRBD1 (6 bases). This clonotype originated in a woman in her twenties or thirties in good health. The CDR3, as DNA: TGTGCCAGTGCCAGGCAGGGGACAGATACGCAGTATTTT. Its translation: CASARQGTDTQYF.